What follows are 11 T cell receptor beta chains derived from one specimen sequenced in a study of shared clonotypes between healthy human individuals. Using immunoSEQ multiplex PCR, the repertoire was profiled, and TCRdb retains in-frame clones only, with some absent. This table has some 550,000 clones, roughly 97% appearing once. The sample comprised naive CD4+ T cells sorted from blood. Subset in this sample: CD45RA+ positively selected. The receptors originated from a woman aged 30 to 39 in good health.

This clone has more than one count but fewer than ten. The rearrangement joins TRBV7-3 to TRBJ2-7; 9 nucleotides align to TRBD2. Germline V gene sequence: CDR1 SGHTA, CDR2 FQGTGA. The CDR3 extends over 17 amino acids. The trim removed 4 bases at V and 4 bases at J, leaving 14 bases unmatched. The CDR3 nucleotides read TGTGCCAGCAGCTCATGGACTAGCGCGGGATTGCAGTACGAGCAGTACTTC. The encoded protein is CASSSWTSAGLQYEQYF. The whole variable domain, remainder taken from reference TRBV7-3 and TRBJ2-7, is GAGVSQTPSNKVTEKGKYVELRCDPISGHTALYWYRQSLGQGPEFLIYFQGTGAADDSGLPNDRFFAVRPEGSVSTLKIQRTERGDSAVYLCASSSWTSAGLQYEQYFGPGTRLTVT.

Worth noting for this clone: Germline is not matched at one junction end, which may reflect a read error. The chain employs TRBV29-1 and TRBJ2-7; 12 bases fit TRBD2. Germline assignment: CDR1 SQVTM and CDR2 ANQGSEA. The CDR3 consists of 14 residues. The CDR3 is CSVEGLAGTYEQYF. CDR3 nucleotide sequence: TGCAGCGTCGAAGGACTAGCGGGAACCTACGAGCAGTACTTC.

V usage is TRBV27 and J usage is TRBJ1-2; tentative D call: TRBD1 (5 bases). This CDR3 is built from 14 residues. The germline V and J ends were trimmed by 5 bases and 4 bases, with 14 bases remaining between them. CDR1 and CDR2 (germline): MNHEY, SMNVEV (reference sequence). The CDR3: CASSRGGSAYGYTF. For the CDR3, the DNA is TGTGCCAGCAGTCGGGGGGGATCTGCCTATGGCTACACCTTC.

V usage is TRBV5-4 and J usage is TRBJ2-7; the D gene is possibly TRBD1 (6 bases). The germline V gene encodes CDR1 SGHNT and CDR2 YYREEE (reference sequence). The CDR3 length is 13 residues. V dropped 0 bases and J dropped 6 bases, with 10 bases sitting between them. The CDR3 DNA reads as TGTGCCAGCAGCTTGGTGCAGGGGCTCGAGCAGTACTTC. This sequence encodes CASSLVQGLEQYF.

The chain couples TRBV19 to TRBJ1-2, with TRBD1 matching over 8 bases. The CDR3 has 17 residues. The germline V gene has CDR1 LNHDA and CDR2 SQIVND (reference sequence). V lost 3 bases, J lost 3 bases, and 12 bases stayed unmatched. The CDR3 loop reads CASSIRQGPARDYGYTF. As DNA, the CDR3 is TGTGCCAGTAGTATCCGACAGGGGCCCGCACGCGACTATGGCTACACCTTC.

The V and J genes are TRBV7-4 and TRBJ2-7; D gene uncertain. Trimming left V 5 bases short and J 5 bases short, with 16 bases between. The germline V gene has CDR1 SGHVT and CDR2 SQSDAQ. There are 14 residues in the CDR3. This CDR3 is CASSTTDGPNEQYF. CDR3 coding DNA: TGTGCCAGCAGCACCACCGACGGGCCTAACGAGCAGTACTTC.

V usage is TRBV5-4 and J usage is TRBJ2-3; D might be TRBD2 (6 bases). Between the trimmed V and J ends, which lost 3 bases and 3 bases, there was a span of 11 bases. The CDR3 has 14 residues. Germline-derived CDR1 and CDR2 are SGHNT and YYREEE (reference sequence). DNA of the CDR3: TGTGCCAGCAGCTGGGACTCACGAACAGATACGCAGTATTTT. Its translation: CASSWDSRTDTQYF.

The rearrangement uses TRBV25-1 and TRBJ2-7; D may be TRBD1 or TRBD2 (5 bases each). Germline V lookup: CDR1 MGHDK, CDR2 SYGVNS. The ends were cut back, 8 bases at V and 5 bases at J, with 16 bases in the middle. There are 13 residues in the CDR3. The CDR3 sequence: CASGRDGPHEQYF. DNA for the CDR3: TGTGCCAGCGGCAGGGACGGACCCCACGAGCAGTACTTC.

The CDR3 is CASGLGSLNTEAFF. The DNA for the CDR3 is TGTGCTAGTGGTTTGGGGTCCCTGAACACTGAAGCTTTCTTT. This rearrangement joins TRBV12-5 to TRBJ1-1; D is undetermined. Trimming stripped 1 base from V and 0 bases from J, with 6 bases between. The CDR3 is made up of 14 amino acids. CDR1 LGHNT and CDR2 FRNRAP come from the germline V gene.

CDR3 protein: CSVTWAVLTHQETQYF. CDR3 DNA sequence: TGCAGCGTAACATGGGCCGTGCTAACACACCAAGAGACCCAGTACTTC. The chain recombines TRBV29-1 with TRBJ2-5; D gene unclear. The germline CDR1 and CDR2 sequences are SQVTM and ANQGSEA. Trimming removed 6 bases from V and 0 bases from J, with 20 bases in between. The CDR3 spans 16 residues. The full variable domain, in which reference TRBV29-1 and TRBJ2-5 provide the parts outside the CDR3, is SAVISQKPSRDICQRGTSLTIQCQVDSQVTMMFWYRQQPGQSLTLIATANQGSEATYESGFVIDKFPISRPNLTFSTLTVSNMSPEDSSIYLCSVTWAVLTHQETQYFGPGTRLLVL.

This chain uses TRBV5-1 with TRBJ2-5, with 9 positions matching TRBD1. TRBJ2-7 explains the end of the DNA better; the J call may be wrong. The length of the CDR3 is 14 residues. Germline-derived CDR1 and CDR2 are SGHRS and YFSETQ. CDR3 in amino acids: CASSLPGTGYEQYF. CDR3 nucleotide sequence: TGCGCCAGCAGCTTGCCAGGGACAGGGTACGAGCAGTACTTC.